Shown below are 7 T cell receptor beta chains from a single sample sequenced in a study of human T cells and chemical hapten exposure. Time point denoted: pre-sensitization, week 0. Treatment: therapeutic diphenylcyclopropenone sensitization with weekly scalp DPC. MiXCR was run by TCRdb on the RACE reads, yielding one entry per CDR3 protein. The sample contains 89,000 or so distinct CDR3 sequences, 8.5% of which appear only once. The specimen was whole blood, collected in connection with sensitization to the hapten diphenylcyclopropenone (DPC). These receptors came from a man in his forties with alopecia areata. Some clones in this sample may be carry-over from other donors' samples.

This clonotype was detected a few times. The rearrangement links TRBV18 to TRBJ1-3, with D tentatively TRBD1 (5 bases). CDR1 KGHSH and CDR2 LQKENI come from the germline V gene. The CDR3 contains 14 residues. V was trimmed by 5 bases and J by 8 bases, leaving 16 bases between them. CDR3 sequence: CASSGSGTRDTIYF. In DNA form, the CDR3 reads TGTGCCAGCTCAGGATCCGGGACTAGAGACACCATATATTTT. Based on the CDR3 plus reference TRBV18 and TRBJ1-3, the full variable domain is NAGVMQNPRHLVRRRGQEARLRCSPMKGHSHVYWYRQLPEEGLKFMVYLQKENIIDESGMPKERFSAEFPKEGPSILRIQQVVRGDSAAYFCASSGSGTRDTIYFGEGSWLTVV.

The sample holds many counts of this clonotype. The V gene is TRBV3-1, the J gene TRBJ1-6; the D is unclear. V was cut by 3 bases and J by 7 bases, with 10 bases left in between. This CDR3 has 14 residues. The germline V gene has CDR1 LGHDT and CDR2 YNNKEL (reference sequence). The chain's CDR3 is CASSQGGRNSPLHF. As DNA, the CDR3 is TGTGCCAGCAGCCAGGGCGGCCGAAATTCACCCCTCCACTTT.

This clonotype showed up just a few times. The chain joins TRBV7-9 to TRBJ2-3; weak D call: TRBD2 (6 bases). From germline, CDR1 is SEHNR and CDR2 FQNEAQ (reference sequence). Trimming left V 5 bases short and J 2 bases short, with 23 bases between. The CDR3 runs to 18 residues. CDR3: CASSPAWPQRADTDTQYF. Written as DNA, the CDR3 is TGTGCCAGCAGCCCAGCCTGGCCACAGCGGGCCGACACAGATACGCAGTATTTT.

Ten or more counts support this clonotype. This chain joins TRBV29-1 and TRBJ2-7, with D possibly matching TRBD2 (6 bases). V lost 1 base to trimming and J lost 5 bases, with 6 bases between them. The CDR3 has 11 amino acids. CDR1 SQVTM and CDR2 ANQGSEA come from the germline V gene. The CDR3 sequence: CSVEAGDEQYF. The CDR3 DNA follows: TGCAGCGTTGAAGCGGGGGACGAGCAGTACTTC.

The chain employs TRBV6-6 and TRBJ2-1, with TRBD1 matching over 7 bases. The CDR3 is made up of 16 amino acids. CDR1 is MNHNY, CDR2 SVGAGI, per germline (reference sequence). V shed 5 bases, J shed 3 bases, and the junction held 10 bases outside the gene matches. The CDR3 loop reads CASSPRQGSVYNEQFF. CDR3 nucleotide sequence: TGTGCCAGCAGTCCGCGACAGGGCTCCGTCTACAATGAGCAGTTCTTC.

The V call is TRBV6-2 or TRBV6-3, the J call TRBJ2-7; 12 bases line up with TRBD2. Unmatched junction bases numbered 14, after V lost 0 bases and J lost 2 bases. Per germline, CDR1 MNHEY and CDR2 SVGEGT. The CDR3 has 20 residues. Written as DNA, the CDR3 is TGTGCCAGCAGTTACTCATCTCTTCGGACTAGCGGGAATCACGCCTACGAGCAGTACGTC. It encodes CASSYSSLRTSGNHAYEQYV.

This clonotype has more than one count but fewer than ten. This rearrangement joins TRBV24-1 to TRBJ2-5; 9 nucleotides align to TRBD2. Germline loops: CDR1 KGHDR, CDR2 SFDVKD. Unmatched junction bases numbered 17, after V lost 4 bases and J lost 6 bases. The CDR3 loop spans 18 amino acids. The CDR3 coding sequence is TGTGCCACCAGTGACACGCAGTCAACGGGGCTAGCGGGAAAGACCCAGTACTTC. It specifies CATSDTQSTGLAGKTQYF.